Presented here are 2 T cell receptor beta chains from one specimen sequenced in a study of cytomegalovirus exposure and HLA in healthy donors. PCR primers comprised 60 Vbeta and 13 Jbeta primers. Profiling relied on immunoSEQ multiplex PCR, and the TCRdb table lists in-frame clones only, not all of them. The table lists 100,000 to 150,000 clones, 60% to 80% of them singletons, with under 8.5% in the top ten. The specimen sequenced was PBMCs. All receptors derive from a male donor in good health and CMV-seronegative.

J is TRBJ2-2 and V is TRBV28, with 11 nucleotides matching TRBD1. V lost 4 bases and J lost 5; bases outside the gene matches: 9. The germline gives CDR1 MDHEN, CDR2 SYDVKM. The length of the CDR3 is 17 residues. The CDR3: CASSWISGQGGTGELFF. Here the CDR3 DNA reads TGTGCCAGCAGTTGGATCTCGGGACAGGGGGGAACCGGGGAGCTGTTTTTT. The full variable domain, rest sourced from reference TRBV28 and TRBJ2-2, is DVKVTQSSRYLVKRTGEKVFLECVQDMDHENMFWYRQDPGLGLRLIYFSYDVKMKEKGDIPEGYSVSREKKERFSLILESASTNQTSMYLCASSWISGQGGTGELFFGEGSRLTVL.

CDR3 sequence reads: CASTAAGGPYEQYF. CDR3 nucleotides: TGTGCCAGCACCGCGGCAGGGGGCCCCTACGAGCAGTACTTC. V gene TRBV27 combines with J gene TRBJ2-7, with 8 bases lining up with TRBD1. The germline V gene encodes CDR1 MNHEY and CDR2 SMNVEV (reference sequence). After removal of 7 bases from V and 2 bases from J, the junction contained 7 bases not matched to a gene. CDR3 length equals 14 residues.